A single sample gave rise to the 30 T cell receptor beta chains below, sequenced in a study of T cell repertoires in cytomegalovirus infection. The antigens these receptors bind are not known. TCRdb redid the calling of the reads with MiXCR, one entry per CDR3 protein. The table has approximately 1,000,000 distinct CDR3 sequences, around 30% seen once. The material was cultured CD8+ T cells from PBMCs, obtained from culture after CMV antigen stimulation. All receptors come from a human donor in good health (CMV status not recorded). Some clones in this sample may be carry-over from other donors' samples.

In its sample, this clonotype was seen many times. This chain links TRBV7-6 with TRBJ2-2; TRBD1 is a possible D gene (6 bases). The CDR3 is 14 residues long. V lost 5 bases and J 7 bases, leaving 14 bases between the germline ends. Per the germline V gene, CDR1 is SGHVS and CDR2 is FNYEAQ. CDR3 coding DNA: TGTGCCAGCAGCCCAGAACAGGGAATCGGGGAGCTGTTTTTT. This codes for CASSPEQGIGELFF.

The J gene is TRBJ1-5, the V gene TRBV29-1, with 9 nucleotides matching TRBD1. This CDR3 has 13 amino acids. Trimming removed 4 bases from V and 7 bases from J; junction bases left unmatched: 5. CDR1 is SQVTM, CDR2 ANQGSEA, per germline. The CDR3 spells CSVAPGQGQPQHF. The CDR3 DNA is TGCAGCGTTGCGCCGGGACAGGGCCAGCCCCAGCATTTT. Combining the CDR3 with reference TRBV29-1 and TRBJ1-5 gives the whole variable domain SAVISQKPSRDICQRGTSLTIQCQVDSQVTMMFWYRQQPGQSLTLIATANQGSEATYESGFVIDKFPISRPNLTFSTLTVSNMSPEDSSIYLCSVAPGQGQPQHFGDGTRLSIL.

The chain has TRBV12-3 or TRBV12-4 and TRBJ2-5; 8 nucleotides agree with TRBD1. The J segment lost 5 bases and the V segment lost 3 bases, leaving 5 bases of the junction unmatched. CDR3 length equals 14 residues. The CDR3 DNA reads as TGTGCCAGCAGTTTGACAGGGGAGGTCGAGACCCAGTACTTC. Translation: CASSLTGEVETQYF.

This clonotype was observed at least ten times. This chain uses TRBV7-9 with TRBJ2-2; TRBD1 aligns across 8 bases. CDR1 SEHNR and CDR2 FQNEAQ come from the germline V gene (reference sequence). The CDR3 extends over 20 amino acids. The V segment lost 5 bases and the J segment 4 bases; nucleotides outside the gene matches: 21. CDR3 amino acids: CASSGPKDRALGRSTGELFF. The DNA for the CDR3 is TGTGCCAGCAGCGGACCCAAGGACAGGGCGCTGGGGCGAAGCACCGGGGAGCTGTTTTTT.

J is TRBJ1-1 and V is TRBV29-1, with D perhaps TRBD1 (6 bases). CDR3 length equals 11 residues. Looked up from germline, CDR1 is SQVTM and CDR2 is ANQGSEA. Trimming cost V 5 bases and J 8 bases, with 12 bases left between them. The CDR3 region has the DNA TGCAGCGTTTTTGGAGACAGGGAAGCTTTCTTT. Its translation: CSVFGDREAFF.

V usage is TRBV6-2 or TRBV6-3 and J usage is TRBJ1-6; the D gene is possibly TRBD1 (6 bases). This CDR3 spans 15 amino acids. CDR1 is MNHEY, CDR2 SVGEGT, per germline. V lost 2 bases to trimming and J lost 9 bases, with 14 bases between them. The CDR3 sequence: CASSYRGEAVSPLHF. The DNA for the CDR3 is TGTGCCAGCAGTTACAGGGGGGAAGCAGTTTCACCCCTCCACTTT.

This chain joins TRBV13 and TRBJ1-5, with D maybe TRBD1 (5 bases). CDR3 size: 15 residues. Germline CDR1 is PRHDT and CDR2 is FYEKMQ (reference sequence). With 5 bases removed from V and 3 bases from J, the gap between germline ends came to 14 bases. The CDR3, as DNA: TGTGCCAGCAGCATCCGGGACGGAATCAATCAGCCCCAGCATTTT. It is translated as CASSIRDGINQPQHF.

V and J are TRBV20-1 and TRBJ2-1; D may be TRBD2 (5 bases). The germline CDR1 and CDR2 sequences are DFQATT and SNEGSKA (reference sequence). The CDR3 length is 14 residues. Trimming removed 1 base from V and 3 bases from J, with 10 bases in between. The CDR3 nucleotides are TGCAGTGCTAGAGCCCTCGAGGGCTACAATGAGCAGTTCTTC. Its translation is CSARALEGYNEQFF.

This clonotype was seen repeatedly, ten times or more. This chain uses TRBV12-3 or TRBV12-4 with TRBJ2-5; 7 nucleotides align to TRBD1. The ends lost 3 bases at V and 2 bases at J; junction bases unmatched: 3. CDR3 length: 14 amino acids. The CDR3 coding sequence is TGTGCCAGCAGTTTCGGGGACAGACAAGAGACCCAGTACTTC. Translated: CASSFGDRQETQYF.

This clonotype showed up just a few times. This rearrangement joins TRBV3-1 to TRBJ2-7; maybe TRBD2 (5 bases). Trimming removed 1 base at V and 3 bases at J, with 13 bases between. Germline-derived CDR1 and CDR2 are LGHDT and YNNKEL (reference sequence). This CDR3 has 15 amino acids. The CDR3 sequence is CASSQGVGLDYEQYF. CDR3 nucleotides: TGTGCCAGCAGCCAAGGCGTAGGACTTGACTACGAGCAGTACTTC.

This chain uses TRBV14 with TRBJ1-6, with D unresolved. V was pared by 0 bases and J by 4 bases, with 1 base between. Germline CDR1 SGHDN, CDR2 FVKESK. This CDR3 is 13 amino acids long. CDR3 region: CASSQEYNSPLHF. The CDR3, as DNA: TGTGCCAGCAGCCAAGAGTATAATTCACCCCTCCACTTT.

The CDR3 sequence: CASSGGWNTEAFF. CDR3 DNA: TGTGCCAGCAGCGGAGGTTGGAACACTGAAGCTTTCTTT. J is TRBJ1-1 and V is TRBV7-9; D remains ambiguous. This CDR3 has 13 residues. In germline, CDR1 is SEHNR, CDR2 FQNEAQ (reference sequence). Trimming pared 5 bases from V and 1 base from J, leaving 8 bases between.

This clonotype was detected once. The gene calls are TRBV7-9 and TRBJ2-2; D might be TRBD2 (6 bases). Germline V gene sequence: CDR1 SEHNR, CDR2 FQNEAQ (reference sequence). The CDR3 runs 12 residues. CDR3 loop: CTIGRETGELFF. Here the CDR3 DNA reads TGTACCATCGGACGGGAGACCGGGGAGCTGTTTTTT. The entire variable domain, with the rest obtained from reference TRBV7-9 and TRBJ2-2, is as follows: DTGVSQNPRHKITKRGQNVTFRCDPISEHNRLYWYRQTLGQGPEFLTYFQNEAQLEKSRLLSDRFSAERPKGSFSTLEIQRTEQGDSAMYLCTIGRETGELFFGEGSRLTVL.

There are many counts of this clonotype. The gene calls are TRBV7-6 and TRBJ1-4, with D possibly matching TRBD1 (6 bases). The germline V gene has CDR1 SGHVS and CDR2 FNYEAQ. This CDR3 has 14 amino acids. V shed 5 bases and J shed 4 bases, with 11 bases lying between them. This CDR3 reads CASSMDSVNEKLFF. Here the CDR3 DNA reads TGTGCCAGCAGCATGGACAGCGTTAATGAAAAACTGTTTTTT.

This clonotype was observed a handful of times. The V and J genes are TRBV7-6 and TRBJ2-5; maybe TRBD1 (5 bases). CDR3 length: 14 residues. Germline CDR1 reads SGHVS; CDR2 reads FNYEAQ. Trimming cost V 4 bases and J 5 bases, with 14 bases left between them. This chain's CDR3 is CASSYTGVSETQYF. The CDR3 coding sequence is TGTGCCAGCAGCTATACAGGCGTTTCGGAGACCCAGTACTTC.

This clonotype appeared many times. The CDR3 DNA follows: TGTGCCAGCAGCTTGGGGGGGTCGACCGGGGAGCTGTTTTTT. Amino acids: CASSLGGSTGELFF. V is TRBV7-6 and J is TRBJ2-2; 7 nucleotides match TRBD2. CDR3 length: 14 amino acids. Per the germline V gene, CDR1 is SGHVS and CDR2 is FNYEAQ. V shed 3 bases, J shed 5 bases, and the junction held 3 bases outside the gene matches.

Note on this clonotype: At one end, the junction sequence differs from germline, possibly due to a read error. The CDR3 DNA reads as TGTGCCAACAGTTTTCGACTCAATAATAGCAATCAGCCCCAGCATTTT. It encodes CANSFRLNNSNQPQHF. The chain uses TRBV6-2 or TRBV6-3 and TRBJ1-5; the D is unclear. This CDR3 has 16 amino acids. Germline values: CDR1 MNHEY, CDR2 SVGEGT.

Comments on this clonotype: Mismatch with germline at one junction end may stem from a read error. The chain uses TRBV12-3 or TRBV12-4 and TRBJ1-5, with D possibly TRBD1 on 6 matching bases. The CDR3 is 14 amino acids. The CDR3 is CANSPGQSNQPQHF. CDR3 DNA sequence: TGTGCCAACAGTCCTGGACAGTCGAATCAGCCCCAGCATTTT.

This clonotype showed up many times. This sequence joins TRBV7-8 and TRBJ2-5, with D possibly TRBD1 on 6 matching bases. This CDR3 region has 16 residues. Trimming removed 4 bases from V and 5 bases from J, with 20 bases in between. Germline V lookup: CDR1 SGHVS, CDR2 FQNEAQ. CDR3 amino acids: CASSSSYVQGSETQYF. The CDR3 nucleotides read TGTGCCAGCAGCTCCTCTTACGTACAGGGAAGTGAGACCCAGTACTTC.

The V call is TRBV7-6, the J call TRBJ1-3, with D unresolved. The germline V and J ends were trimmed by 1 base and 2 bases, with 9 bases remaining between them. Germline CDR1 SGHVS, CDR2 FNYEAQ. The CDR3 loop spans 15 amino acids. In DNA form, the CDR3 reads TGTGCCAGCAGCTTAGTTCCCCCCCCTGGAAACACCATATATTTT. Translation: CASSLVPPPGNTIYF.

The genes are TRBV12-3 or TRBV12-4 and TRBJ2-3; D ambiguous. The CDR3 is made up of 14 amino acids. V was pared by 2 bases and J by 3 bases, with 9 bases between. DNA for the CDR3: TGTGCCAGCAGTTTATGGGCGTCTACAGATACGCAGTATTTT. This gives the protein CASSLWASTDTQYF.

The genes are TRBV13 and TRBJ1-4, with unresolved D. Germline V gene data show CDR1 as PRHDT and CDR2 as FYEKMQ (reference sequence). V was shortened by 5 bases and J by 8 bases, with 21 bases between the two germline ends. The CDR3 sequence is 16 residues long. The DNA for the CDR3 is TGTGCCAGCAGCGGCCCCGGGTTGCAAGGAAGGGAAAAACTGTTTTTT. Its protein is CASSGPGLQGREKLFF.

This clonotype was seen more than once but under ten times. The chain is built from TRBV19 and TRBJ2-1; D tentatively fits TRBD1 or TRBD2 (6 bases each). V was pared by 8 bases and J by 9 bases, with 11 bases between. The germline gives CDR1 LNHDA, CDR2 SQIVND (reference sequence). This CDR3 has 11 residues. CDR3 sequence reads: CASLGGIEQFF. The CDR3 bases are TGTGCCAGTTTAGGGGGGATTGAGCAGTTCTTC.

The chain joins TRBV10-2 to TRBJ1-1, with D possibly matching TRBD1 (6 bases). V was clipped by 0 bases and J by 6 bases, with 17 bases between them. The V gene's germline CDR1 is WSHSY and CDR2 SAAADI. This CDR3 contains 16 residues. The CDR3 sequence: CASSESSGGPKAEAFF. CDR3 nucleotides: TGCGCCAGCAGTGAGTCTTCCGGGGGGCCTAAGGCTGAAGCTTTCTTT.

The V gene is TRBV20-1, the J gene TRBJ2-1; the match to TRBD2 covers 11 bases. V lost 3 bases, J lost 2 bases, and 3 bases stayed unmatched. The V gene's germline CDR1 is DFQATT and CDR2 SNEGSKA (reference sequence). The CDR3 contains 15 residues. In DNA form, the CDR3 reads TGCAGTGCTAGTAGCGGGGGGGCCCCCTACAATGAGCAGTTCTTC. This sequence encodes CSASSGGAPYNEQFF.

In regard to this clonotype: A read error is likely, as this CDR3 ends without the conserved phenylalanine or tryptophan. The gene calls are TRBV12-3 or TRBV12-4 and TRBJ2-5; D is unclear. The length of the CDR3 is 11 residues. V gave up 6 bases and J gave up 8 bases, with 10 bases separating them. The CDR3 sequence is CASSLSGTQYI. The CDR3 bases are TGTGCCAGCAGCCTCAGTGGAACCCAGTACATC.

The V and J genes are TRBV7-6 and TRBJ1-2; possible D gene TRBD1, 5 bases. This CDR3 region has 13 residues. The germline CDR1 and CDR2 sequences are SGHVS and FNYEAQ. The germline V and J ends were trimmed by 5 bases and 7 bases, with 14 bases remaining between them. The CDR3 loop is CASSAGGVRGYTF. The DNA for the CDR3 is TGTGCCAGCAGCGCCGGGGGAGTGCGTGGCTACACCTTC.

This clonotype was detected only a few times. The chain employs TRBV10-3 and TRBJ1-5, with 8 bases aligning to TRBD1. The CDR3 extends over 16 amino acids. V was clipped by 11 bases and J by 5 bases; unmatched bases: 17. Germline V gene sequence: CDR1 ENHRY, CDR2 SYGVKD. The CDR3 here is CAAAEADRARDQPQHF. For the CDR3, the DNA is TGTGCCGCGGCCGAGGCGGACAGGGCGAGGGATCAGCCCCAGCATTTT.

The chain recombines TRBV5-4 with TRBJ2-3, with D perhaps TRBD1 (6 bases). The CDR3 consists of 15 residues. Germline values: CDR1 SGHNT, CDR2 YYREEE (reference sequence). With 2 bases removed from V and 0 bases from J, the gap between germline ends came to 10 bases. The CDR3 sequence is CASSLVGASTDTQYF. The CDR3 nucleotides are TGTGCCAGCAGCTTAGTGGGGGCCAGCACAGATACGCAGTATTTT.

J is TRBJ2-1 and V is TRBV4-1; D is unresolved. Germline CDR1 MGHRA, CDR2 YSYEKL. V shed 3 bases and J shed 2 bases, with 11 bases lying between them. There are 15 residues in the CDR3. The CDR3 DNA is TGCGCCAGCAGCCAGGCCGTCCGGGCCTACAATGAGCAGTTCTTC. Translated: CASSQAVRAYNEQFF.